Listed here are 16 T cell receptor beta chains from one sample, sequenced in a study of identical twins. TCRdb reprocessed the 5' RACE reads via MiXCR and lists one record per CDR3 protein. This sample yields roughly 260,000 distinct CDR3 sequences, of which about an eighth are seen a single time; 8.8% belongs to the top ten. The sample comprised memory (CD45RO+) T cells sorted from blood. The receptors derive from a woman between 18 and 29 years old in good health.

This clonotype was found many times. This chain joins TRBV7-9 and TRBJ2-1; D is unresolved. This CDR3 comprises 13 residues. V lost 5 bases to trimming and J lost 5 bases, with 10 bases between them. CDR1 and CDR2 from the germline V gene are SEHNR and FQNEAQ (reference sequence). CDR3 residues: CASSRTHDNEQFF. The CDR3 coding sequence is TGTGCCAGCAGCAGAACTCACGACAATGAGCAGTTCTTC.

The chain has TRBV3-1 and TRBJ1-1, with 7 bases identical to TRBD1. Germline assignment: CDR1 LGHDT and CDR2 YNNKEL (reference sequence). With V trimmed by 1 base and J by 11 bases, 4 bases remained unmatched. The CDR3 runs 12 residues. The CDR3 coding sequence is TGTGCCAGCAGCCAAGCGACAGGGAGTGCTTTCTTT. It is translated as CASSQATGSAFF.

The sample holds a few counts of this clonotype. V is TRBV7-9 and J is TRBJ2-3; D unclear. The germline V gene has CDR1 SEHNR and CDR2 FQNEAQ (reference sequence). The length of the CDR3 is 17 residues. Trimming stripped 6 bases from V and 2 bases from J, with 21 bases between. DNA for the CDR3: TGTGCCAGCAGACCCTCCCCGCTCGGGCGAAACACAGATACGCAGTATTTT. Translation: CASRPSPLGRNTDTQYF. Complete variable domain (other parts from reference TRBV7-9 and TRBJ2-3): DTGVSQNPRHKITKRGQNVTFRCDPISEHNRLYWYRQTLGQGPEFLTYFQNEAQLEKSRLLSDRFSAERPKGSFSTLEIQRTEQGDSAMYLCASRPSPLGRNTDTQYFGPGTRLTVL.

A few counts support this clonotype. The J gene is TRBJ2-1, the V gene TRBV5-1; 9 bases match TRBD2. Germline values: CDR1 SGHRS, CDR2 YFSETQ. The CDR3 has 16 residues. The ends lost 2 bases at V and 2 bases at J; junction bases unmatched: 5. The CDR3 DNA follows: TGCGCCAGCAGCTTTGCGGGAGGGTCCCCCTACAATGAGCAGTTCTTC. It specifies CASSFAGGSPYNEQFF. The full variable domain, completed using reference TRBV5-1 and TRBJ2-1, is KAGVTQTPRYLIKTRGQQVTLSCSPISGHRSVSWYQQTPGQGLQFLFEYFSETQRNKGNFPGRFSGRQFSNSRSEMNVSTLELGDSALYLCASSFAGGSPYNEQFFGPGTRLTVL.

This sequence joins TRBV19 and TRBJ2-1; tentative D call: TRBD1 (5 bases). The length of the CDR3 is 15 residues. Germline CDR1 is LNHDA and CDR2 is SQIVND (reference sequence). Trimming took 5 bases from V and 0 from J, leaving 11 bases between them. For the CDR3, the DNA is TGTGCCAGTAGTGAGGACATAGGCTCCTACAATGAGCAGTTCTTC. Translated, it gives CASSEDIGSYNEQFF.

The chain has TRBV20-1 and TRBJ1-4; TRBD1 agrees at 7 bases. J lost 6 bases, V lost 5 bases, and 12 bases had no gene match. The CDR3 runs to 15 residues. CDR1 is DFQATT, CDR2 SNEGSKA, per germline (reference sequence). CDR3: CSALRAGTDHEKLFF. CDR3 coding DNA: TGCAGTGCTCTCCGAGCCGGGACAGACCATGAAAAACTGTTTTTT.

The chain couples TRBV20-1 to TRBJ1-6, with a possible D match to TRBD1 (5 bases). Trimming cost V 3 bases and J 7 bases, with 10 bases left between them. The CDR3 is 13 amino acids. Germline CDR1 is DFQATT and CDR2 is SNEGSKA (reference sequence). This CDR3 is CSARGGGNSPLHF. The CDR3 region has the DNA TGCAGTGCTAGGGGGGGAGGCAATTCACCCCTCCACTTT.

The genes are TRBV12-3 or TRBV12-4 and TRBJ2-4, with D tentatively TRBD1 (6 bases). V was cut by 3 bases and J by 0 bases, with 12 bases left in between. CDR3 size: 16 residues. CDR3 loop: CASSFQGLIAKNIQYF. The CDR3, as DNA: TGTGCCAGCAGTTTTCAGGGGCTTATAGCCAAAAACATTCAGTACTTC.

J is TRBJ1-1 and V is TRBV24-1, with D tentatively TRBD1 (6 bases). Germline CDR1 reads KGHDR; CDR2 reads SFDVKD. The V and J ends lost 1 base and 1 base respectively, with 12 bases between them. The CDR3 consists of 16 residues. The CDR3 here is CATSDFLRGANTEAFF. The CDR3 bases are TGTGCCACCAGTGATTTTCTTAGGGGGGCGAACACTGAAGCTTTCTTT.

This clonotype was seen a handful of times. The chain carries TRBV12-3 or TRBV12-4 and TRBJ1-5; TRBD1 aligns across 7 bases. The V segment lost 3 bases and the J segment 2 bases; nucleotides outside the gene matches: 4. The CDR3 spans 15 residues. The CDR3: CASSLAGGGNQPQHF. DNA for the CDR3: TGTGCCAGCAGTTTGGCAGGGGGGGGCAATCAGCCCCAGCATTTT.

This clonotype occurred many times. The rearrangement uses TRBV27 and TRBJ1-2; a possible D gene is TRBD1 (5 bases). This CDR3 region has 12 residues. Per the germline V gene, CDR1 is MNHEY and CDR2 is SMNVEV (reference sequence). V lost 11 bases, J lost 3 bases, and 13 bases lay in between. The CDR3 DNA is TGTGCCGTACCGGGACCTTACTATGGCTACACCTTC. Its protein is CAVPGPYYGYTF.

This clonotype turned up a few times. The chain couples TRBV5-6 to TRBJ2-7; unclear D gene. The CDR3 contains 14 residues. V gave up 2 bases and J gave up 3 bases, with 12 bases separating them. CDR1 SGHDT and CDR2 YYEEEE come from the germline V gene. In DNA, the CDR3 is TGTGCCAGCAGCTTTTCACCAACTGACTACGAGCAGTACTTC. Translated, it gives CASSFSPTDYEQYF.

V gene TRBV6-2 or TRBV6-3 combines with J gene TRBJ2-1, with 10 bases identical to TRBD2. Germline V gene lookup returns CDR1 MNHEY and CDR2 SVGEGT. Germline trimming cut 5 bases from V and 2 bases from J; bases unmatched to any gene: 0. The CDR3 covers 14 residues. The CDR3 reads CASSSGGAYNEQFF. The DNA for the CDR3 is TGTGCCAGCAGTAGCGGGGGGGCCTACAATGAGCAGTTCTTC.

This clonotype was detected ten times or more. The CDR3 bases are TGTGCCAGCAGCCCGAATTCGGTGAGCACAGATACGCAGTATTTT. Its protein is CASSPNSVSTDTQYF. The chain links TRBV7-2 to TRBJ2-3; D remains ambiguous. The V and J ends lost 5 bases and 0 bases respectively, with 12 bases between them. CDR1 is SGHTA and CDR2 is FQGNSA in the germline V gene. The CDR3 is 15 amino acids.

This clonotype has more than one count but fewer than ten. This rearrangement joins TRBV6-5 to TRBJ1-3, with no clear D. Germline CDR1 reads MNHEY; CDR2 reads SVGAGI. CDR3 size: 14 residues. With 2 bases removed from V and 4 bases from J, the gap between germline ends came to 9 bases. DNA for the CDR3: TGTGCCAGCAGTTACCGGGCTGAGGGAAACACCATATATTTT. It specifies CASSYRAEGNTIYF.

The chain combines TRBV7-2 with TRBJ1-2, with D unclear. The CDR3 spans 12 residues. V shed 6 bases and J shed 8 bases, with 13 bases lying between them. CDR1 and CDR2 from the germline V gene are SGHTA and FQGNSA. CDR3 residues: CASSGSSLGYTF. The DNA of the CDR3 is TGTGCCAGCAGTGGTTCCTCCTTGGGCTACACCTTC.